Listed below are T cell receptor beta chains from one sample, sequenced in a study of T cell changes during pregnancy in multiple sclerosis. Data came from immunoSEQ multiplex PCR; TCRdb stores just in-frame clones and leaves some out. The profile shows 65,000 to 95,000 clones, 90% to 95% of them singletons. Sequenced material: peripheral blood, taken after pregnancy. The receptors derive from a female donor in good health, enrolled as a control in a pregnancy study. CDR3s leave out the opening cysteine and the closing phenylalanine or tryptophan. Where a row states a size, it is once, few, many or the class of an expanded clone; other rows omit it.

V: TRBV5-6
size: .
J: TRBJ2-7
CDR3: ASSRERGYEQY

V: TRBV7-8
size: .
J: TRBJ1-1
CDR3: ASSGRTANTEAF

V: TRBV27
size: .
J: TRBJ2-5
CDR3: ASSPWGWRGPFQETQY

V: TRBV7-9
size: .
J: TRBJ2-3
CDR3: ASSFGTVPTDTQY

V: TRBV5-1
size: once
J: TRBJ2-2
CDR3: ASSLVLAGGNTGELF

V: TRBV4-3
size: .
J: TRBJ2-3
CDR3: ASSQYGDWGWDTQY

V: TRBV6-1
size: .
J: TRBJ1-1
CDR3: ASSEVGFMNTEAF

V: TRBV5-1
size: .
J: TRBJ2-5
CDR3: ASSLVGGTALETQY

V: TRBV28
size: .
J: TRBJ1-2
CDR3: ASTLNRRGRYT

V: TRBV7-8
size: .
J: TRBJ2-1
CDR3: ASSLKQREANNEQF

V: TRBV28
size: once
J: TRBJ2-5
CDR3: ASSFGQPGETQY

V: TRBV19
size: .
J: TRBJ1-5
CDR3: ASSWTGRGFQPQH

V: TRBV5-4
size: .
J: TRBJ2-3
CDR3: ASRGGRGDTQY

V: TRBV28
size: once
J: TRBJ1-1
CDR3: ASSFRRGSEAF

V: TRBV12-5
size: .
J: TRBJ2-5
CDR3: ASGLGTVAETQY

V: TRBV27
size: .
J: TRBJ2-7
CDR3: ASSTRQGSEQY

V: TRBV5-1
size: .
J: TRBJ2-7
CDR3: ASSLTGNEQY

V: TRBV10-2
size: .
J: TRBJ1-1
CDR3: ASTQTGRTEAF

V: TRBV10-3
size: .
J: TRBJ2-1
CDR3: ATGLAENNEQF

V: TRBV7-8
size: .
J: TRBJ2-7
CDR3: ASSHGQGLSYEQY

V: TRBV13
size: .
J: TRBJ2-3
CDR3: ASSLELPDTQY

V: TRBV10-2
size: .
J: TRBJ2-1
CDR3: ASSESGGLASYNEQF

V: TRBV28
size: .
J: TRBJ2-7
CDR3: ASSLGTFDEQY